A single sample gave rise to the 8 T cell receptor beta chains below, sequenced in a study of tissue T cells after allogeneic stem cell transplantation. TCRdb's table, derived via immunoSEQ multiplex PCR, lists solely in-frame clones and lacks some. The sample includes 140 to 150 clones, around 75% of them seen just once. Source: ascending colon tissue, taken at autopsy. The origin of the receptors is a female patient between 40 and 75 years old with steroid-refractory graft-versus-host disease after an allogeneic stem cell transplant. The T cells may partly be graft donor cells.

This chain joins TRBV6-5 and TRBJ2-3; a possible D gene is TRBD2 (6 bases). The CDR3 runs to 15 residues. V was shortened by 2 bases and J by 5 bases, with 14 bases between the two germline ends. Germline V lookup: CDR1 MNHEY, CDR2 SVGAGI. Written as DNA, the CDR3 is TGTGCCAGCAGTTACGGGGGGACCCCAATAGATACGCAGTATTTT. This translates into CASSYGGTPIDTQYF.

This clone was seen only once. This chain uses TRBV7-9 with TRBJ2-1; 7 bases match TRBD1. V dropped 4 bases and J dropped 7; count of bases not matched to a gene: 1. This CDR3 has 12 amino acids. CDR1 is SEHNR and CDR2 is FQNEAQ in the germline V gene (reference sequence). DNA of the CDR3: TGTGCCAGCAGCTACAGGGGAAATGAGCAGTTCTTC. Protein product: CASSYRGNEQFF.

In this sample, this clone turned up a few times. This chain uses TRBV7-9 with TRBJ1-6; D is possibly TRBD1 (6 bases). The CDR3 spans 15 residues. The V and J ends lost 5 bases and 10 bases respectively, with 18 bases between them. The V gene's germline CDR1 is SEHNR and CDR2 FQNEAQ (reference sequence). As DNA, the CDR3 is TGTGCCAGCAGCACCTGGACAGAGGTGGGCTCACCCCTCCACTTT. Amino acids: CASSTWTEVGSPLHF.

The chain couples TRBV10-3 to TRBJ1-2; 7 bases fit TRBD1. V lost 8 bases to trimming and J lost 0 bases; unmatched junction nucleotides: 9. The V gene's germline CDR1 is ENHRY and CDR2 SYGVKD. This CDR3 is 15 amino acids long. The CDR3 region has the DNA TGTGCCATCCGACAGGGCACGGCAGCTAACTATGGCTACACCTTC. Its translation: CAIRQGTAANYGYTF.

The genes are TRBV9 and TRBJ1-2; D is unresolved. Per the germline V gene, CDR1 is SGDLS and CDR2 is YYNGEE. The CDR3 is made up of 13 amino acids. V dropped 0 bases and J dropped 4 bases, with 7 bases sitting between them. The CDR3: CASSVVPAYGYTF. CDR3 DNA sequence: TGTGCCAGCAGCGTAGTTCCAGCCTATGGCTACACCTTC.

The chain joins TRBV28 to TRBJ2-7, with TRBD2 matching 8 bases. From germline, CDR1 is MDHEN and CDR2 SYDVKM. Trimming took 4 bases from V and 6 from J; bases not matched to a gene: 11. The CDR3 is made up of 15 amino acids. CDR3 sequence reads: CASSSRGAGEPEQYF. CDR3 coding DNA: TGTGCCAGCAGTTCTAGGGGAGCGGGAGAACCCGAGCAGTACTTC.

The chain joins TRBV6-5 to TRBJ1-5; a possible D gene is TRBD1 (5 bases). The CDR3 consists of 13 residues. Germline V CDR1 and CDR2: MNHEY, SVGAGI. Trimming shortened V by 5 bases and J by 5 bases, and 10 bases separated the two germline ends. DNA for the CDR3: TGTGCCAGCAGTCGACAGTCAGATCAGCCCCAGCATTTT. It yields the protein CASSRQSDQPQHF.

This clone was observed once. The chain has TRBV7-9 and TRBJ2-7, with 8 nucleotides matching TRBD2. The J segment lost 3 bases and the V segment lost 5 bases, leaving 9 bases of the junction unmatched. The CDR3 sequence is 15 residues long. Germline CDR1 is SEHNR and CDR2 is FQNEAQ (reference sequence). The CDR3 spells CASSGRGVRDYEQYF. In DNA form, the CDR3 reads TGTGCCAGCAGCGGGCGGGGGGTCCGGGACTACGAGCAGTACTTC.